The next 5 T cell receptor beta chains were all read from a single sample in a study of T cell changes during pregnancy in multiple sclerosis. Sequencing used immunoSEQ multiplex PCR; TCRdb keeps in-frame clones, though not all of them. Of approximately 93,000 clones listed, approximately 89% are singletons. The sequencing here drew on peripheral blood, taken before pregnancy. The origin of the receptors is a female donor with multiple sclerosis, enrolled in a pregnancy study.

The chain couples TRBV7-6 to TRBJ2-1; TRBD2 aligns across 11 bases. There are 15 residues in the CDR3. CDR1 SGHVS and CDR2 FNYEAQ come from the germline V gene. Germline trimming cut 4 bases from V and 9 bases from J; bases unmatched to any gene: 8. The CDR3 region has the DNA TGTGCCAGCAGCTCTGATAGCGGGAGGGCCATTGAGCAGTTCTTC. It yields the protein CASSSDSGRAIEQFF.

This chain uses TRBV27 with TRBJ1-1; TRBD1 matches at 11 bases. The V and J ends lost 3 bases and 5 bases, in that order; junction bases with no gene match: 2. Germline CDR1 MNHEY, CDR2 SMNVEV (reference sequence). The CDR3 length is 14 residues. CDR3 DNA sequence: TGTGCCAGCAGTTTTGGACAGGGGGCAACTGAAGCTTTCTTT. Protein: CASSFGQGATEAFF.

This clone turned up a few times. V is TRBV18 and J is TRBJ1-6; TRBD1 agrees at 8 bases. CDR3 length: 15 amino acids. Germline V lookup: CDR1 KGHSH, CDR2 LQKENI. J was trimmed by 8 bases and V by 3 bases; bases with no gene match: 6. The CDR3 is CASSPGRGQDSPLHF. The CDR3 DNA sequence: TGTGCCAGCTCACCGGGCAGGGGGCAGGATTCACCCCTCCACTTT.

The genes are TRBV7-2 and TRBJ1-1, with D tentatively TRBD1 (6 bases). Trimming removed 2 bases from V and 5 bases from J, with 12 bases in between. The CDR3 loop spans 14 amino acids. Germline-derived CDR1 and CDR2 are SGHTA and FQGNSA. The CDR3: CASSLRGGVTEAFF. The CDR3 coding sequence is TGTGCCAGCAGCTTAAGGGGGGGGGTAACTGAAGCTTTCTTT.

The chain recombines TRBV7-3 with TRBJ2-1, with 9 bases identical to TRBD2. V shed 0 bases, J shed 8 bases, and the junction held 5 bases outside the gene matches. The CDR3 totals 15 residues. Germline values: CDR1 SGHTA, CDR2 FQGTGA. The CDR3 DNA is TGTGCCAGCAGCTTAACGCGGGGGGGCCGTCATGAGCAGTTCTTC. Translation gives CASSLTRGGRHEQFF.